The 6 T cell receptor beta chains below were found in one sample sequenced in a study of T cell responses to AZD1222 COVID-19 vaccine. Using immunoSEQ multiplex PCR, the repertoire was profiled, and TCRdb retains in-frame clones only, with some absent. The table shows roughly 110,000 clones, with just over 90% occurring only once. The starting material was peripheral blood, obtained 28 days after the second AZD1222 dose. All receptors derive from an adult who received the AZD1222 COVID-19 vaccine.

The DNA of the CDR3 is TGTGCCAGCAGACCCTTTACAGGGCGGGGCACTGAAGCTTTCTTT. It yields the protein CASRPFTGRGTEAFF. The chain carries TRBV5-6 and TRBJ1-1, with D tentatively TRBD1 (6 bases). The germline V gene encodes CDR1 SGHDT and CDR2 YYEEEE. The CDR3 length is 15 residues. Trimming removed 5 bases from V and 4 bases from J, with 18 bases in between.

The chain recombines TRBV7-2 with TRBJ2-3; TRBD1 agrees at 10 bases. From germline, CDR1 is SGHTA and CDR2 FQGNSA. This CDR3 contains 14 residues. The trim removed 1 base at V and 9 bases at J, leaving 4 bases unmatched. The CDR3 sequence: CASSLGTGGDTQYF. CDR3 nucleotide sequence: TGTGCCAGCAGCTTAGGGACAGGGGGAGACACGCAGTATTTT.

This chain uses TRBV11-2 with TRBJ2-7, with 7 positions matching TRBD1. The CDR3 sequence is 14 residues long. V shed 5 bases and J 0 bases; nucleotides not matched to a gene: 4. The V gene's germline CDR1 is SGHAT and CDR2 FQNNGV. CDR3 region: CASSLGQNSYEQYF. CDR3 coding DNA: TGTGCCAGCAGCCTGGGACAGAACTCCTACGAGCAGTACTTC.

The chain has TRBV14 and TRBJ2-7; D unclear. The V gene's germline CDR1 is SGHDN and CDR2 FVKESK. This CDR3 spans 17 amino acids. Trimming removed 2 bases at V and 7 bases at J, with 24 bases between. The CDR3 nucleotides read TGTGCCAGCAGCCAAAGACTTACACGTGGTAACGGAACTGAGCAGTACTTC. Residues: CASSQRLTRGNGTEQYF.

V usage is TRBV11-2 and J usage is TRBJ2-3, with TRBD1 identical over 7 bases. The CDR3 covers 18 residues. V shed 3 bases, J shed 0 bases, and the junction held 12 bases outside the gene matches. Germline V lookup: CDR1 SGHAT, CDR2 FQNNGV. The CDR3 coding sequence is TGTGCCAGCAGCTTCGGGCGGACAGGCCTCTCTAGCACAGATACGCAGTATTTT. This translates into CASSFGRTGLSSTDTQYF.

This chain joins TRBV20-1 and TRBJ2-7, with TRBD2 matching 7 bases. Germline V CDR1 and CDR2: DFQATT, SNEGSKA (reference sequence). The junction had 7 bases not matched to a gene; V was cut back by 3 bases and J by 2 bases. The CDR3 is made up of 14 amino acids. The CDR3 sequence: CSASVSSGTYEQYF. The CDR3 DNA is TGCAGTGCTAGTGTATCTAGCGGTACCTACGAGCAGTACTTC.